Below are 13 T cell receptor beta chains sequenced from a single sample in a study of cytotoxic CD8 clonotypes in ibrutinib-treated CLL. The protocol was immunoSEQ multiplex PCR, while the TCRdb copy is restricted to in-frame clones and leaves out a portion. The repertoire holds some 61,000 clones, with around 68% as singletons. Here the sequenced sample was PBMCs, taken after 12 months of ibrutinib treatment. The receptors were sampled from a human donor with chronic lymphocytic leukemia.

DNA of the CDR3: TGTGCCAGCAGTGAAGCCCATCAGGGGGGGCAGTATGGCTACACCTTC. This codes for CASSEAHQGGQYGYTF. The J gene is TRBJ1-2, the V gene TRBV6-1; 7 positions agree with TRBD1. Trimming took 0 bases from V and 5 from J; bases not matched to a gene: 9. CDR1 MNHNS and CDR2 SASEGT come from the germline V gene. The CDR3 spans 16 residues.

This CDR3 reads CASSLGQGPYSNQPQHF. The CDR3 coding sequence is TGTGCCAGCAGCTTGGGACAGGGGCCCTATAGCAATCAGCCCCAGCATTTT. V and J are TRBV7-8 and TRBJ1-5; 10 bases fit TRBD1. The germline gives CDR1 SGHVS, CDR2 FQNEAQ. The CDR3 has 17 amino acids. With V trimmed by 3 bases and J by 0 bases, 5 bases remained unmatched.

This chain links TRBV5-1 with TRBJ1-2, with no clear D. Germline V lookup: CDR1 SGHRS, CDR2 YFSETQ. This CDR3 comprises 14 residues. Trimming cost V 4 bases and J 4 bases, with 14 bases left between them. The CDR3: CASSPQTSGYGYTF. The CDR3 region has the DNA TGCGCCAGCAGCCCCCAAACTTCGGGCTATGGCTACACCTTC. Full variable domain (remainder filled in from reference TRBV5-1 and TRBJ1-2): KAGVTQTPRYLIKTRGQQVTLSCSPISGHRSVSWYQQTPGQGLQFLFEYFSETQRNKGNFPGRFSGRQFSNSRSEMNVSTLELGDSALYLCASSPQTSGYGYTFGSGTRLTVV.

The rearrangement joins TRBV28 to TRBJ2-1; 7 bases are shared with TRBD1. Per the germline V gene, CDR1 is MDHEN and CDR2 is SYDVKM. The CDR3 is 15 residues long. V lost 6 bases and J lost 2; bases outside the gene matches: 7. The CDR3 region is CASSATGMTYNEQFF. CDR3 in DNA: TGTGCCAGCAGCGCGACAGGGATGACCTACAATGAGCAGTTCTTC. The whole variable domain, remainder taken from reference TRBV28 and TRBJ2-1, is DVKVTQSSRYLVKRTGEKVFLECVQDMDHENMFWYRQDPGLGLRLIYFSYDVKMKEKGDIPEGYSVSREKKERFSLILESASTNQTSMYLCASSATGMTYNEQFFGPGTRLTVL.

This clone was found once. V usage is TRBV18 and J usage is TRBJ2-3; D may be TRBD2 (5 bases). This CDR3 contains 16 residues. Trimming left V 1 base short and J 0 bases short, with 11 bases between. The V gene's germline CDR1 is KGHSH and CDR2 LQKENI. CDR3 protein: CASSPRERPSTDTQYF. The DNA for the CDR3 is TGTGCCAGCTCACCACGGGAGCGTCCAAGCACAGATACGCAGTATTTT.

This chain links TRBV28 with TRBJ1-5; the D is unclear. With 7 bases removed from V and 0 bases from J, the gap between germline ends came to 10 bases. The length of the CDR3 is 14 residues. Germline V gene lookup returns CDR1 MDHEN and CDR2 SYDVKM. The CDR3 DNA reads TGTGCCAGCACCGGGCAGGTTAGCAATCAGCCCCAGCATTTT. Translation gives CASTGQVSNQPQHF.

The gene calls are TRBV20-1 and TRBJ2-1; D not certain. Trimming took 3 bases from V and 8 from J, leaving 8 bases between them. The germline gives CDR1 DFQATT, CDR2 SNEGSKA (reference sequence). CDR3 size: 11 residues. The CDR3 DNA reads as TGCAGTGCTAGTAAACGGGATGAGCAGTTCTTC. Translating it yields CSASKRDEQFF.

In DNA form, the CDR3 reads TGTGCCAGCAGCCAAGTAGGATGGTACAATGAGCAGTTCTTC. It codes for CASSQVGWYNEQFF. The chain is built from TRBV14 and TRBJ2-1; D is undetermined. The V gene's germline CDR1 is SGHDN and CDR2 FVKESK. The CDR3 is 14 amino acids. Trimming removed 1 base from V and 4 bases from J, with 8 bases in between.

The V gene is TRBV4-1, the J gene TRBJ1-4; no definite D call. V lost 0 bases and J lost 6, with 11 bases in between. Germline assignment: CDR1 MGHRA and CDR2 YSYEKL. The CDR3 covers 15 residues. CDR3 loop: CASSQDGQADEKLFF. The CDR3 DNA follows: TGCGCCAGCAGCCAAGATGGGCAGGCTGATGAAAAACTGTTTTTT.

CDR3 loop: CASSSPRVTETQYF. For the CDR3, the DNA is TGTGCCAGCAGCTCCCCCCGGGTCACAGAGACCCAGTACTTC. The rearrangement uses TRBV6-5 and TRBJ2-5; no definite D call. The CDR3 runs 14 residues. Germline V CDR1 and CDR2: MNHEY, SVGAGI. V lost 6 bases and J 4 bases, leaving 15 bases between the germline ends.

J is TRBJ1-2 and V is TRBV18; no clear D. V lost 3 bases and J lost 4, with 12 bases in between. Germline lookup yields CDR1 KGHSH and CDR2 LQKENI. The CDR3 is made up of 14 amino acids. CDR3 sequence: CASSPPTESYGYTF. DNA for the CDR3: TGTGCCAGCTCACCCCCGACGGAGTCCTATGGCTACACCTTC.

This clone was observed once. The gene calls are TRBV27 and TRBJ1-1; TRBD1 matches 10 bases. Losses at the gene ends were 2 bases for V and 4 bases for J; bases not matched to a gene: 10. The germline CDR1 and CDR2 sequences are MNHEY and SMNVEV (reference sequence). The length of the CDR3 is 17 residues. This CDR3 reads CASSLGTGAGGGTEAFF. The CDR3 region has the DNA TGTGCCAGCAGTTTAGGGACAGGGGCGGGGGGTGGCACTGAAGCTTTCTTT.

The rearrangement joins TRBV25-1 to TRBJ2-7, with TRBD2 matching 9 bases. The junction had 12 bases not matched to a gene; V was cut back by 8 bases and J by 1 base. CDR1 and CDR2 (germline): MGHDK, SYGVNS. This CDR3 region has 16 residues. The CDR3 protein is CASSPGLAGGSYEQYF. The CDR3 DNA is TGTGCCAGCTCGCCGGGGTTGGCGGGGGGGTCCTACGAGCAGTACTTC.